This TCR beta chain appears in the sequencing data of a study of cytomegalovirus exposure and HLA in healthy donors. CDR1 KGHSH and CDR2 LQKENI come from the germline V gene. V was cut by 6 bases and J by 4 bases, with 11 bases left in between. The CDR3 sequence is 13 residues long. The PCR was carried out with 60 Vbeta primers and 13 Jbeta primers. Libraries were prepared by immunoSEQ multiplex PCR; TCRdb keeps only in-frame clonotypes and omits some of them. Of 130,000 to 150,000 clones in the sample, about 79% were seen once. Sequencing was carried out using PBMCs. This chain connects TRBV18 to TRBJ2-3; D may be TRBD2 (6 bases). The TCR sequence derives from a male donor in good health and CMV-seronegative. The CDR3 DNA is TGTGCCAGCTCTCGGGGGATGTCAGATACGCAGTATTTT. This translates into CASSRGMSDTQYF. Full variable domain (remainder filled in from reference TRBV18 and TRBJ2-3): NAGVMQNPRHLVRRRGQEARLRCSPMKGHSHVYWYRQLPEEGLKFMVYLQKENIIDESGMPKERFSAEFPKEGPSILRIQQVVRGDSAAYFCASSRGMSDTQYFGPGTRLTVL.